This T cell receptor beta chain comes out of a study of blood T cell repertoires in COVID-19. In the study overall: COVID-19 samples collected from the United States, Italy and Spain covered acute and convalescent phases. PBMCs, B-cell-depleted T cells, or T cells were the source of the cDNA or gDNA that made up the material.

CDR1 is MNHEY and CDR2 is SMNVEV in the germline V gene (reference sequence). With 5 bases clipped from V and 7 bases from J, the junction kept 10 bases outside the gene matches. This CDR3 is 15 amino acids long. As processed by the authors: By means of reference gene primer amplification, nucleated cell counts were estimated. The repertoire was sequenced with immunoSEQ multiplex PCR; TCRdb's copy has only in-frame clones and lacks some. The V and J calls and clone size were taken over from that table, and D and trimming were inferred from the DNA. The sample comprises about 21,000 clones, roughly 84% of which are singletons, and around 23% rests with the top ten.

This clonotype was sampled from an elderly man with active or convalescent COVID-19. The sequencing input was peripheral blood. The chain links TRBV27 to TRBJ2-7; TRBD1 matches at 11 bases. The chain's CDR3 is CASSRSGQGVWEQYF. CDR3 nucleotide sequence: TGTGCCAGCAGTAGATCGGGACAGGGGGTGTGGGAGCAGTACTTC.